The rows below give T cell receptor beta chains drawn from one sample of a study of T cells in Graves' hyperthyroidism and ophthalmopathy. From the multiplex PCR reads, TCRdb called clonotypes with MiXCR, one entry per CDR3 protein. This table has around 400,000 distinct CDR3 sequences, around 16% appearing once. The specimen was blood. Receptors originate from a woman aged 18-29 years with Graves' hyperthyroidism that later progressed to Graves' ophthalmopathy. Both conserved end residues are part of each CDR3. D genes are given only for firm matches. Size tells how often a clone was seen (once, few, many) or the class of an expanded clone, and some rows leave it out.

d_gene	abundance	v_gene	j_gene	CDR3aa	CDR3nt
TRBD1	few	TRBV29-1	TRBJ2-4	CSVETGEAKNIQYF	TGCAGCGTTGAGACAGGGGAAGCCAAAAACATTCAGTACTTC
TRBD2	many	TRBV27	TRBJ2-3	CASSHWREKVDTQYF	TGTGCCAGCAGTCACTGGCGGGAGAAAGTAGATACGCAGTATTTT
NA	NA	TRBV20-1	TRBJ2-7	CSASLTSLEQYF	TGCAGTGCTAGTCTTACCAGCCTCGAGCAGTACTTC
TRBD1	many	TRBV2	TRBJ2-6	CASSEDRGDSGANVLTF	TGTGCCAGCAGTGAGGACAGGGGGGACTCTGGGGCCAACGTCCTGACTTTC
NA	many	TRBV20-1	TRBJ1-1	CSARAPGYGTEAFF	TGCAGTGCTAGAGCACCAGGCTACGGAACTGAAGCTTTCTTT
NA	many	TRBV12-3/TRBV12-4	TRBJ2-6	CASSLARSGANVLTF	TGTGCCAGCAGTTTAGCCCGCTCTGGGGCCAACGTCCTGACTTTC
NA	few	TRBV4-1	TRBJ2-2	CASSPLTPRTGELFF	TGCGCCAGCAGCCCCTTAACACCTCGCACCGGGGAGCTGTTTTTT
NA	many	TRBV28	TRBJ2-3	CASSLRERRTDTQYF	TGTGCCAGCAGTTTAAGGGAGAGACGCACAGATACGCAGTATTTT
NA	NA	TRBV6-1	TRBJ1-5	CASGVDHQPQHF	TGTGCCAGCGGGGTGGATCATCAGCCCCAGCATTTT
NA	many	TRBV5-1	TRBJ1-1	CASSLTGWNTEAFF	TGCGCCAGCAGCTTGACGGGGTGGAACACTGAAGCTTTCTTT
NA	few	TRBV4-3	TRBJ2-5	CASSQSGRETQYF	TGCGCCAGCAGCCAGTCCGGAAGAGAGACCCAGTACTTC